This T cell receptor (beta chain) was profiled in a study of T cell changes during pregnancy in multiple sclerosis. Sequencing used immunoSEQ multiplex PCR; TCRdb keeps in-frame clones, though not all of them. Among under 60,000 clones listed, around 92% were seen once. The V gene's germline CDR1 is SGHNT and CDR2 YYREEE (reference sequence). This CDR3 region has 17 residues. The ends lost 3 bases at V and 4 bases at J; junction bases unmatched: 13. The sequences come from CD4+ T cells from peripheral blood mononuclear cells, collected in the third trimester of pregnancy. The rearrangement links TRBV5-4 to TRBJ1-3, with 7 nucleotides matching TRBD1. The sequence was collected from a female donor with multiple sclerosis, enrolled in a pregnancy study. CDR3 coding DNA: TGTGCCAGCAGCTCCGGGACAGCCGGAACCCACGGAAACACCATATATTTT. Translated: CASSSGTAGTHGNTIYF.